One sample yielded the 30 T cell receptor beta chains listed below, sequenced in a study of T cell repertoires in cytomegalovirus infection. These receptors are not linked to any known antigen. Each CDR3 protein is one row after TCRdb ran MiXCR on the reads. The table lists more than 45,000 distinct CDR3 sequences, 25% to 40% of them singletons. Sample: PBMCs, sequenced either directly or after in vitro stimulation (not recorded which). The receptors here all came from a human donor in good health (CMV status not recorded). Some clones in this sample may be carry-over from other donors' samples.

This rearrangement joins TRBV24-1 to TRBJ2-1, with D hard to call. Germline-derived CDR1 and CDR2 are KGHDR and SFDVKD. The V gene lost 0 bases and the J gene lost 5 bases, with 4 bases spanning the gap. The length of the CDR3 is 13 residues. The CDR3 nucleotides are TGTGCCACCAGTGATTTGCGAGACAATGAGCAGTTCTTC. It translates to CATSDLRDNEQFF.

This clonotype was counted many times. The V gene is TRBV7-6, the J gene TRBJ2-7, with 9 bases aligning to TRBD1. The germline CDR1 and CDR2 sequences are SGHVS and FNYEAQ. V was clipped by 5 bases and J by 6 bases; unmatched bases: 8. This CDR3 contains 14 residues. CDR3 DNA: TGTGCCAGCAGCGCCGGACAGGGGTGGAGCGAGCAGTACTTC. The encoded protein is CASSAGQGWSEQYF.

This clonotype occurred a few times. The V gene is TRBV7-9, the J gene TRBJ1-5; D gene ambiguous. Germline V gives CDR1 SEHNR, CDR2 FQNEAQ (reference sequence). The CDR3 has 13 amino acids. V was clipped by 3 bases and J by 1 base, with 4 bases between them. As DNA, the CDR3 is TGTGCCAGCAGCTTCAACAGCAATCAGCCCCAGCATTTT. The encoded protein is CASSFNSNQPQHF.

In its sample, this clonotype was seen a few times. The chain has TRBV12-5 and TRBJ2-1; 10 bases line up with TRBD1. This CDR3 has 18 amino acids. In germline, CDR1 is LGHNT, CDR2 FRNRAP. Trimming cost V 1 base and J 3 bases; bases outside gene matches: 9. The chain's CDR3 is CASGLETGTGVYYNEQFF. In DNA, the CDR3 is TGTGCTAGTGGTTTGGAAACCGGGACAGGGGTGTACTACAATGAGCAGTTCTTC.

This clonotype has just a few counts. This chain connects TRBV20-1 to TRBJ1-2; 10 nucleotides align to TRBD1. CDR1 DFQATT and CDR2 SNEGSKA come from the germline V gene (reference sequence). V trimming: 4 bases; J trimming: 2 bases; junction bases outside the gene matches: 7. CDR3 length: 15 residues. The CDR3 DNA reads TGCAGTGCTATCGGACAGGGGGGCCTGAACTATGGCTACACCTTC. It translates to CSAIGQGGLNYGYTF.

CDR3 region: CASSSTGTTTDSEQFF. The CDR3, as DNA: TGTGCCAGCAGTTCCACAGGGACCACCACGGATAGTGAGCAGTTCTTC. This chain connects TRBV28 to TRBJ2-1; perhaps TRBD1 as D (6 bases). The CDR3 is 16 residues long. The V and J ends lost 4 bases and 9 bases respectively, with 22 bases between them. Looked up from germline, CDR1 is MDHEN and CDR2 is SYDVKM.

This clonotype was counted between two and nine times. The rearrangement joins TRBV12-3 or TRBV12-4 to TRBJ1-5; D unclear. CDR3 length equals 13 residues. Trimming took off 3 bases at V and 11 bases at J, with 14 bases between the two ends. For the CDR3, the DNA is TGTGCCAGCAGTTTTTTGGGGTCCCAGGCCCAGCATTTT. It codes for CASSFLGSQAQHF.

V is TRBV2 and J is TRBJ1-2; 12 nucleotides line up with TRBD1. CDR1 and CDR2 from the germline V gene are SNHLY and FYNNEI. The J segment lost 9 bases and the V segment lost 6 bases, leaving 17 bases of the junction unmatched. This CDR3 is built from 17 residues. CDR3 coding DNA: TGTGCCAGCAGCTACCACCACCAGGGACAGGGGGCCGAGCGCTACACCTTC. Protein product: CASSYHHQGQGAERYTF. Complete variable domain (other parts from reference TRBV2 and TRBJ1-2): EPEVTQTPSHQVTQMGQEVILRCVPISNHLYFYWYRQILGQKVEFLVSFYNNEISEKSEIFDDQFSVERPDGSNFTLKIRSTKLEDSAMYFCASSYHHQGQGAERYTFGSGTRLTVV.

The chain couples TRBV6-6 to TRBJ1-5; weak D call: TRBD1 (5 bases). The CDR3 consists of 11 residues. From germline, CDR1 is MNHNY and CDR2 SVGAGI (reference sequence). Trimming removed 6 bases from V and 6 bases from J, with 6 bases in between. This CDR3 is CASRTGQPQHF. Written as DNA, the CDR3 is TGTGCCAGCAGAACAGGTCAGCCCCAGCATTTT.

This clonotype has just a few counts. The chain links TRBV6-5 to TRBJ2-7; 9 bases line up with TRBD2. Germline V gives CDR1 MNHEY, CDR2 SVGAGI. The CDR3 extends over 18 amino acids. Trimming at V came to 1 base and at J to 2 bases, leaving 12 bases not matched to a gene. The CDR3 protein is CASSYFGDSGSLPYEQYF. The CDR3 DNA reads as TGTGCCAGCAGTTACTTCGGAGATAGCGGGAGCCTTCCCTACGAGCAGTACTTC.

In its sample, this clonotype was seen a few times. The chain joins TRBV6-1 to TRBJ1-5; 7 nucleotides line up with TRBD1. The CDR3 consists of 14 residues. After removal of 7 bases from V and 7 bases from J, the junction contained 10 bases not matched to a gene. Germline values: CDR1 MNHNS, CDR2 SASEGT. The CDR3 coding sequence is TGTGCCAGCATCCCAGGGGGGGTTGGACAGCCCCAGCATTTT. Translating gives CASIPGGVGQPQHF.

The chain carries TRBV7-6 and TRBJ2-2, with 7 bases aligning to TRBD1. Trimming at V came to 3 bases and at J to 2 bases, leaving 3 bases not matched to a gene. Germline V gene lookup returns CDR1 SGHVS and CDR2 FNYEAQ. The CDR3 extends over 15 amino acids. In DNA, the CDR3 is TGTGCCAGCAGCTTGGGGACAGCAAACACCGGGGAGCTGTTTTTT. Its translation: CASSLGTANTGELFF. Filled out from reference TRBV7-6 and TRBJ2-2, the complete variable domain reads GAGVSQSPRYKVTKRGQDVALRCDPISGHVSLYWYRQALGQGPEFLTYFNYEAQQDKSGLPNDRFSAERPEGSISTLTIQRTEQRDSAMYRCASSLGTANTGELFFGEGSRLTVL.

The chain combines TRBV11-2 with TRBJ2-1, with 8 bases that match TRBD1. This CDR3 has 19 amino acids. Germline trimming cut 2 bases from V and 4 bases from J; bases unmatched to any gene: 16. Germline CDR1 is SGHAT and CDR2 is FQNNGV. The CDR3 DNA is TGTGCCAGCAGCTTATTGGCCGGGGGTCCGGGACAGGCTTACAATGAGCAGTTCTTC. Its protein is CASSLLAGGPGQAYNEQFF.

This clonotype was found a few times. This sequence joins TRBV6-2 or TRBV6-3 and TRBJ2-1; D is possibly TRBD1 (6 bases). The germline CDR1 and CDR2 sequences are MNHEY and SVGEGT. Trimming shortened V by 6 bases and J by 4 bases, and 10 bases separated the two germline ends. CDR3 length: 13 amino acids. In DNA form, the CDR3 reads TGTGCCAGCAGACACACAGGGTACAATGAGCAGTTCTTC. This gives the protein CASRHTGYNEQFF.

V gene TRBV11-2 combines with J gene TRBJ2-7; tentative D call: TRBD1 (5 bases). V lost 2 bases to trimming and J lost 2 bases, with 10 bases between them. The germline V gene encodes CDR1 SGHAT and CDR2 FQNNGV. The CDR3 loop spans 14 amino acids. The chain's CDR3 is CASSLFAGPYEQYF. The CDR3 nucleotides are TGTGCCAGCAGCTTATTCGCAGGGCCCTACGAGCAGTACTTC.

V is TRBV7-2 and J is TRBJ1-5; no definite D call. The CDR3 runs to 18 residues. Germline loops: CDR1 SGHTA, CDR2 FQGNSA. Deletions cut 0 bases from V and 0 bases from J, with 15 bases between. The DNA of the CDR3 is TGTGCCAGCAGCTTAGCGGGGTGGGGTACCGATAGCAATCAGCCCCAGCATTTT. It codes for CASSLAGWGTDSNQPQHF.

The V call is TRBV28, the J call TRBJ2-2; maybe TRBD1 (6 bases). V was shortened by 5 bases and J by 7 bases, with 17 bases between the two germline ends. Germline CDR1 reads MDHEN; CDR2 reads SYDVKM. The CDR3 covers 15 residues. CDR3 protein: CASSSSMGAGGELFF. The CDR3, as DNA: TGTGCCAGCAGTAGCTCCATGGGGGCTGGCGGGGAGCTGTTTTTT.

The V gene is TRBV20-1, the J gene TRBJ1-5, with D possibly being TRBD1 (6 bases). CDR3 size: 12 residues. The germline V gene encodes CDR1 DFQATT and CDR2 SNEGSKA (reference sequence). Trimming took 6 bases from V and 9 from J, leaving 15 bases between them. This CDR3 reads CSALTGSGPQHF. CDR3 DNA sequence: TGCAGTGCCCTTACAGGGTCAGGGCCCCAGCATTTT.

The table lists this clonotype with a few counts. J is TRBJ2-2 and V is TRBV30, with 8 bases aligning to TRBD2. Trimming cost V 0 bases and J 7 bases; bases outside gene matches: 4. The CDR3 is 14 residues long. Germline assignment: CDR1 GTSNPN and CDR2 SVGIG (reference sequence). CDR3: CAWSVGLAGGELFF. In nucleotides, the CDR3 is TGTGCCTGGAGTGTAGGGCTAGCGGGCGGGGAGCTGTTTTTT.

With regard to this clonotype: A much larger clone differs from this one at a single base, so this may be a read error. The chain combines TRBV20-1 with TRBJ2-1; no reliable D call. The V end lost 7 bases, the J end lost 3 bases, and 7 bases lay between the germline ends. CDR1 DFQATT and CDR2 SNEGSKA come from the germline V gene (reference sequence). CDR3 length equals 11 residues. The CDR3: CSGVSYNEQFF. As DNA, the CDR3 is TGCAGTGGTGTCAGCTACAATGAGCAGTTCTTC.

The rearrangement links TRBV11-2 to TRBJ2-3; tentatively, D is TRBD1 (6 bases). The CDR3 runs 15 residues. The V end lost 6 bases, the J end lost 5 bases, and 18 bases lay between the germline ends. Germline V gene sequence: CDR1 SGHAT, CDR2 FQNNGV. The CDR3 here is CASSPLAGVGDTQYF. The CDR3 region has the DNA TGTGCCAGCAGTCCCCTGGCAGGGGTGGGAGATACGCAGTATTTT.

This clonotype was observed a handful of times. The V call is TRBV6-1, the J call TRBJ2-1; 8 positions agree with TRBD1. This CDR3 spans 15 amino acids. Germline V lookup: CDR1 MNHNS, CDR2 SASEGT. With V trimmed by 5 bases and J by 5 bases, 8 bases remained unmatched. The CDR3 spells CASSSPGQVNNEQFF. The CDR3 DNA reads TGTGCCAGCAGTTCGCCGGGACAGGTTAACAATGAGCAGTTCTTC.

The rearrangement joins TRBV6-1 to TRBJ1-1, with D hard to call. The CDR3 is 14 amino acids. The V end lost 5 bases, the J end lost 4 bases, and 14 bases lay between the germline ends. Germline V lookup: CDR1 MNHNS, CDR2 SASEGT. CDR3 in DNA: TGTGCCAGCAGTCGAGTTTGGGGTCCCACTGAAGCTTTCTTT. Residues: CASSRVWGPTEAFF.

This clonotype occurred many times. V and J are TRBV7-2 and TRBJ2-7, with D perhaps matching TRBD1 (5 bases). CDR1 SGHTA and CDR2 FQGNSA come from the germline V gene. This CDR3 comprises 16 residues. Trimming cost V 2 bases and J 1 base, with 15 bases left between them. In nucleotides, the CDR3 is TGTGCCAGCAGCTTACACCAGTCGGACACGTCCTACGAGCAGTACTTC. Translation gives CASSLHQSDTSYEQYF. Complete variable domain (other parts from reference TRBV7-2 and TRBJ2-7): GAGVSQSPSNKVTEKGKDVELRCDPISGHTALYWYRQSLGQGLEFLIYFQGNSAPDKSGLPSDRFSAERTGGSVSTLTIQRTQQEDSAVYLCASSLHQSDTSYEQYFGPGTRLTVT.

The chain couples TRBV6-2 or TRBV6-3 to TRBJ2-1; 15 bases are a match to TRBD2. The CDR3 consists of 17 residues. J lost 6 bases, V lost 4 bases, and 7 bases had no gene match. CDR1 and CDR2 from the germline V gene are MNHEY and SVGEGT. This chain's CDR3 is CASSFYRTSGRANEQFF. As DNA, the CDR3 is TGTGCCAGCAGTTTTTATCGGACTAGCGGGAGGGCCAATGAGCAGTTCTTC.

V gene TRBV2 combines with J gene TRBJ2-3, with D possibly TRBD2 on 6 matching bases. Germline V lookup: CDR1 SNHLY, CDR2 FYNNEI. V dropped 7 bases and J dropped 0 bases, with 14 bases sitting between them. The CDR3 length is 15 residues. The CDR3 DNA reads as TGTGCCAGCACCGAGGACGGGAGAAGCACAGATACGCAGTATTTT. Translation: CASTEDGRSTDTQYF.

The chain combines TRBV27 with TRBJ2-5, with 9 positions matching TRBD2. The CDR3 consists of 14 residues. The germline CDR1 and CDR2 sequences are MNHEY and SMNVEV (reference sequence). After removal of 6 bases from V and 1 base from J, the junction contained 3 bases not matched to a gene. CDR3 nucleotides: TGTGCCAGCAGCCCTAGCGGGGTCCAAGAGACCCAGTACTTC. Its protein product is CASSPSGVQETQYF.

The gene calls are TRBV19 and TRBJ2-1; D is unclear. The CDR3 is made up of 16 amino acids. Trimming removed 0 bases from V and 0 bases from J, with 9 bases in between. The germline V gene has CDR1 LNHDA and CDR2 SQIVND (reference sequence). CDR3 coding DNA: TGTGCCAGTAGTATAGAGGGATCGTTCTCCTACAATGAGCAGTTCTTC. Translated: CASSIEGSFSYNEQFF.

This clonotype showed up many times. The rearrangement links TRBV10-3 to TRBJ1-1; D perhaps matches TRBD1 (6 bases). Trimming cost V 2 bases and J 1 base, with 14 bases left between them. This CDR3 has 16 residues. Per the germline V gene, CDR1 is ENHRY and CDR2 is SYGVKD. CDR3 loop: CAISETPGDRNTEAFF. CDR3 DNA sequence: TGTGCCATCAGTGAGACCCCAGGGGATCGGAACACTGAAGCTTTCTTT.

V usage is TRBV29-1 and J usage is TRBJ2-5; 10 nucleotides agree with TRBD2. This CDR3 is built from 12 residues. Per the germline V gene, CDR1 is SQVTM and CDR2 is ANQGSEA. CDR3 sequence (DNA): TGCAGTATACTAGCGGGAAGTGAGACCCAGTACTTC. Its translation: CSILAGSETQYF.